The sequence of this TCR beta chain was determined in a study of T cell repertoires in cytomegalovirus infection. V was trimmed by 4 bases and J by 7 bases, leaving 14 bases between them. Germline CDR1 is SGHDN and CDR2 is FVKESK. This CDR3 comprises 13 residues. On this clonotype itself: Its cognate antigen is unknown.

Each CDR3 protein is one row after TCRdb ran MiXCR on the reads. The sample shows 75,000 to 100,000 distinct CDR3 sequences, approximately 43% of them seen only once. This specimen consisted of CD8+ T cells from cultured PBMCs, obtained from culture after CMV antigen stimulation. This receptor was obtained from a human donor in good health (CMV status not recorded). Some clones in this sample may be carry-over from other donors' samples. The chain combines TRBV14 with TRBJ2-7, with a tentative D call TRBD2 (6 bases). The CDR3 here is CASSPRPRGEQYF. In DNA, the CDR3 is TGTGCCAGCAGCCCGCGCCCCCGGGGGGAGCAGTACTTC.